This TCR beta chain appears in the sequencing data of a study of blood T cells in healthy people across ages. The wider study: For every two T cells, template switching captured about one barcoded beta molecule.

Germline CDR1 and CDR2: SGHVS and FNYEAQ. The length of the CDR3 is 14 residues. It was with a sample-barcoded 5' primer and a J-beta primer mix that a second PCR of roughly 6 to 11 cycles was run. A single record per CDR3 protein comes from TCRdb applying MiXCR to the 5' RACE reads. Altogether over 700,000 distinct CDR3 sequences are present, 20% to 25% being singletons, with the ten largest covering 9.4%. This same sample was also part of a study on T cells of mothers and their children. That paper adds: Mothers gave over 9.5 million TCR beta CDR3 reads each, and children several million each.

Sequenced input: blood. The source of this sequence is a boy between 10 and 17 years old in good health. The rearrangement uses TRBV7-6 and TRBJ2-5; D possibly uses TRBD1 or TRBD2 (5 bases each). The J call may be wrong; the DNA end is better matched by TRBJ2-1. CDR3 amino acids: CASSLAGVNNEQFF. The CDR3 DNA reads as TGTGCCAGCAGCTTAGCGGGGGTTAACAATGAGCAGTTCTTC.